A single sample gave rise to the 10 T cell receptor beta chains below, sequenced in a study of T cells after yellow fever vaccination. TCRdb recomputed calls from the 5' RACE reads with MiXCR, one row per CDR3 protein. This sample has some 560,000 distinct CDR3 sequences; 15% to 20% occur once, and the top ten carry roughly an eighth. Sequences were derived from PBMCs, sampled 15 days after the yellow fever booster vaccination. These receptors were taken from a man aged 25-45 years who received the YFV17D yellow fever vaccine.

This clonotype has just a few counts. This chain connects TRBV5-4 to TRBJ2-7, with 8 bases fitting TRBD1. This CDR3 spans 14 amino acids. The V segment lost 3 bases and the J segment 2 bases; nucleotides outside the gene matches: 4. Per the germline V gene, CDR1 is SGHNT and CDR2 is YYREEE (reference sequence). CDR3 protein: CASSSGGTTYEQYF. The CDR3 bases are TGTGCCAGCAGCTCAGGGGGCACTACCTACGAGCAGTACTTC. Drawing the rest from reference TRBV5-4 and TRBJ2-7, the complete variable domain is ETGVTQSPTHLIKTRGQQVTLRCSSQSGHNTVSWYQQALGQGPQFIFQYYREEENGRGNFPPRFSGLQFPNYSSELNVNALELDDSALYLCASSSGGTTYEQYFGPGTRLTVT.

Only a few counts were recorded for this clonotype. The chain employs TRBV4-2 and TRBJ2-3, with 10 bases matching TRBD2. This CDR3 has 16 residues. Germline V gene lookup returns CDR1 LGHNA and CDR2 YNFKEQ. J gave up 1 base and V 1 base, and 2 bases lay outside the gene matches. This CDR3 is CASSQGGTSGTDTQYF. The CDR3 DNA reads as TGTGCCAGCAGCCAAGGGGGGACTAGCGGCACAGATACGCAGTATTTT.

This clonotype has a handful of counts. The V and J genes are TRBV5-1 and TRBJ2-1; 7 positions agree with TRBD1. Germline lookup yields CDR1 SGHRS and CDR2 YFSETQ. The CDR3 is 14 amino acids. V shed 4 bases, J shed 9 bases, and the junction held 10 bases outside the gene matches. The CDR3 DNA is TGCGCCAGCAGCACAAGGACAGGTGACCGTGAGCAGTTCTTC. Its protein is CASSTRTGDREQFF.

The DNA of the CDR3 is TGTGCCAGCAGCCAAGCACAATCAGGGGACCAGCCCCAGCATTTT. It specifies CASSQAQSGDQPQHF. The chain carries TRBV4-2 and TRBJ1-5, with D perhaps matching TRBD1 (6 bases). Germline assignment: CDR1 LGHNA and CDR2 YNFKEQ. This CDR3 has 15 residues. The V end was cut by 1 base, the J end by 7 bases, with 14 bases between.

This clonotype was counted a few times. J is TRBJ1-2 and V is TRBV7-2, with D perhaps TRBD1 (5 bases). Per the germline V gene, CDR1 is SGHTA and CDR2 is FQGNSA. V was shortened by 3 bases and J by 2 bases, with 16 bases between the two germline ends. CDR3 length: 16 amino acids. The CDR3 here is CASSLSPQGPNYGYTF. The CDR3 coding sequence is TGTGCCAGCAGCTTGTCCCCTCAGGGACCCAACTATGGCTACACCTTC.

This clonotype showed up many times. The V gene is TRBV12-3 or TRBV12-4, the J gene TRBJ2-4; perhaps TRBD2 as D (6 bases). V was trimmed by 2 bases and J by 0 bases, leaving 8 bases between them. The length of the CDR3 is 15 residues. In DNA form, the CDR3 reads TGTGCCAGCAGTTTATCGGGACTAGCCAAAAACATTCAGTACTTC. Protein sequence: CASSLSGLAKNIQYF.

This clonotype came up a few times. V is TRBV27 and J is TRBJ2-1; possible D gene TRBD1, 5 bases. Germline V lookup: CDR1 MNHEY, CDR2 SMNVEV (reference sequence). The CDR3 extends over 16 amino acids. The ends were cut back, 2 bases at V and 0 bases at J, with 11 bases in the middle. CDR3 sequence reads: CASSLIRVSSYNEQFF. CDR3 nucleotide sequence: TGTGCCAGCAGTTTAATCAGGGTTAGCTCCTACAATGAGCAGTTCTTC.

The gene calls are TRBV7-2 and TRBJ2-1; D is perhaps TRBD1 (5 bases). Between the trimmed V and J ends, which lost 4 bases and 9 bases, there was a span of 10 bases. From germline, CDR1 is SGHTA and CDR2 FQGNSA. CDR3 length: 12 residues. CDR3 DNA: TGTGCCAGCAGCTCAGGGCCGGGTGAGCAGTTCTTC. It translates to CASSSGPGEQFF.

The genes are TRBV2 and TRBJ2-5, with 10 bases lining up with TRBD2. CDR1 and CDR2 (germline): SNHLY, FYNNEI. V trimming: 7 bases; J trimming: 6 bases; junction bases outside the gene matches: 11. The CDR3 loop spans 15 amino acids. The CDR3 DNA sequence: TGTGCCAGCATTCGAGGAGCGGGAGGGGTCCAGACCCAGTACTTC. Its translation is CASIRGAGGVQTQYF.

This chain joins TRBV29-1 and TRBJ2-2; D assignment may be TRBD1 or TRBD2 (5 bases each). V gave up 4 bases and J gave up 6 bases, with 6 bases separating them. The CDR3 has 11 amino acids. Germline values: CDR1 SQVTM, CDR2 ANQGSEA. The CDR3 nucleotides read TGCAGCGTTGGGGGGTCCGGGGAGCTGTTTTTT. Amino acid sequence: CSVGGSGELFF.